These T cell receptor beta chains were read from a single sample in a study of T cells in Graves' hyperthyroidism and ophthalmopathy. TCRdb redid the calling of the multiplex PCR reads with MiXCR, one entry per CDR3 protein. The sample yields about 560,000 distinct CDR3 sequences, 46% seen once. The source material was peripheral blood or thyroid tissue (not recorded which). All receptors derive from a woman under 30 with Graves' hyperthyroidism. Both conserved end residues are part of each CDR3. The order of the fields is V gene, J gene, CDR3 protein.

>TRBV5-1|TRBJ2-7
CASSLSGRAIYEQYF
>TRBV20-1|TRBJ2-5
CSARSQGEGAQYF
>TRBV6-5|TRBJ2-7
CASSLEPPTIYEQYF
>TRBV9|TRBJ2-5
CASSASGLAAETQYF
>TRBV20-1|TRBJ1-5
CSARGADNQPQHF
>TRBV7-9|TRBJ1-1
CASSSSGSSTEAFF
>TRBV2|TRBJ2-5
CASSPIAGGPGETQYF
>TRBV9|TRBJ2-7
CASSASSGRAIYEQYF
>TRBV2|TRBJ2-5
CASTAGWGRETQYF
>TRBV10-3|TRBJ2-7
CAITSTYEQYF
>TRBV7-9|TRBJ2-5
CASSSPGQQETQYF
>TRBV19|TRBJ1-4
CASRTQGPNEKLFF
>TRBV2|TRBJ1-6
CASRSAWNNSPLHF
>TRBV10-3|.
CAISTDANEQYF
>TRBV7-2|TRBJ2-7
CASSWAHGGNEQYF
>TRBV2|TRBJ1-4
CASILRQATNEKLFF
>TRBV19|TRBJ1-5
CASSRAGGFNQPQHF
>TRBV10-3|TRBJ2-7
CAISESSSYEQYF
>TRBV24-1|TRBJ1-2
CATSDLDSTYGYTF
>TRBV15|TRBJ1-4
CSTGEKLFF
>TRBV7-2|TRBJ2-2
CASGSGSYTGELFF